A selection of T cell receptor beta chains follows, all from one sample in a study of blood T cells in healthy people across ages. TCRdb recomputed calls from the 5' RACE reads with MiXCR, one row per CDR3 protein. The repertoire holds around 1,000,000 distinct CDR3 sequences, with 25% as singletons. These records were also assigned to another study, of T cells of mothers and their children.

Sequenced sample: blood. The receptors come from a girl aged 2 to 10 in good health. Both conserved end residues are part of each CDR3. A D gene is named only where the DNA matches it firmly. Size tells how often a clone was seen (once, few, many) or the class of an expanded clone, and some rows leave it out.

j_call | d_call | clone_size | v_call | cdr3_aa | cdr3_nt
TRBJ1-5 | NA | NA | TRBV9 | CASSDPPGSPSSNQPQHF | TGTGCCAGCAGCGACCCACCTGGATCCCCTTCGAGCAATCAGCCCCAGCATTTT
TRBJ2-1 | NA | few | TRBV12-5 | CASGFTDEQFF | TGTGCTAGTGGTTTTACCGATGAGCAGTTCTTC
TRBJ2-2 | NA | few | TRBV7-2 | CASSLARDTGELFF | TGTGCCAGCAGCTTAGCCAGGGACACCGGGGAGCTGTTTTTT
TRBJ2-1 | TRBD2 | NA | TRBV6-1 | CASSEYRDYDNEQFF | TGTGCCAGCAGTGAATACCGGGACTACGACAATGAGCAGTTCTTC
TRBJ1-2 | NA | NA | TRBV20-1 | CSARVWEWREYGYTF | TGCAGTGCTAGAGTTTGGGAATGGAGGGAATATGGCTACACCTTC
TRBJ1-2 | TRBD1 | few | TRBV29-1 | CSGGQADSYTF | TGCAGTGGAGGACAGGCTGATTCCTACACCTTC
TRBJ2-5 | NA | many | TRBV29-1 | CSVPLETQYF | TGCAGCGTTCCATTGGAGACCCAGTACTTC
TRBJ1-2 | TRBD1 | NA | TRBV6-1 | CASKGGQGGYGYTF | TGTGCCAGCAAAGGAGGGCAGGGGGGCTATGGCTACACCTTC
TRBJ2-1 | TRBD2 | few | TRBV28 | CASSLFPGRVHNEQFF | TGTGCCAGCAGTTTATTCCCCGGGAGGGTGCACAATGAGCAGTTCTTC
TRBJ2-7 | TRBD1 | NA | TRBV3-1 | CASSQGTGIVYEQYF | TGTGCCAGCAGCCAAGGGACAGGTATAGTATACGAGCAGTACTTC
TRBJ2-4 | NA | few | TRBV12-3/TRBV12-4 | CASSLDYIQYF | TGTGCCAGCAGTTTAGATTACATTCAGTACTTC
TRBJ2-1 | NA | few | TRBV7-9 | CASKAALGNEQFF | TGTGCCAGCAAAGCAGCGCTAGGGAATGAGCAGTTCTTC
TRBJ2-1 | TRBD2 | NA | TRBV28 | CASSVAGIDNEQFF | TGTGCCAGCAGCGTAGCGGGAATCGACAATGAGCAGTTCTTC
TRBJ2-1 | TRBD1 | NA | TRBV4-1 | CASSQGPRRQGYNEQFF | TGCGCCAGCAGCCAAGGACCAAGAAGACAGGGCTACAATGAGCAGTTCTTC
TRBJ1-6 | NA | NA | TRBV3-1 | CASSQEDANNSPLHF | TGTGCCAGCAGCCAAGAAGATGCTAATAATTCACCCCTCCACTTT
TRBJ1-6 | NA | NA | TRBV28 | CASSIRLVEDPLHF | TGTGCCAGCAGTATTCGGCTTGTCGAAGATCCCCTCCACTTT
TRBJ2-7 | TRBD1 | NA | TRBV27 | CASSLGDSLTYEQYF | TGTGCCAGCAGTTTAGGGGACAGCCTAACCTACGAGCAGTACTTC
TRBJ1-1 | NA | NA | TRBV7-3 | CASSLNPASNTEAFF | TGTGCCAGCAGCTTAAATCCCGCTTCGAACACTGAAGCTTTCTTT
TRBJ1-5 | NA | NA | TRBV2 | CASSETTGSNQPQHF | TGTGCCAGCAGTGAAACGACAGGTAGCAATCAGCCCCAGCATTTT
TRBJ2-1 | NA | NA | TRBV6-2/TRBV6-3 | CASIGYNEQFF | TGTGCCAGCATTGGGTACAATGAGCAGTTCTTC
TRBJ2-7 | NA | few | TRBV9 | CASSIQGSDEQYF | TGTGCCAGCAGCATACAGGGAAGTGACGAGCAGTACTTC
TRBJ2-7 | NA | NA | TRBV12-3/TRBV12-4 | CASQSLGVGEQYF | TGTGCCAGCCAGAGCTTGGGGGTTGGGGAGCAGTACTTC
TRBJ1-1 | NA | NA | TRBV29-1 | CSVDRGPNTEAFF | TGCAGCGTTGACAGGGGACCGAACACTGAAGCTTTCTTT
TRBJ2-5 | NA | NA | TRBV24-1 | CATSDSRTEETQYF | TGTGCCACCAGTGATTCTAGGACAGAAGAGACCCAGTACTTC
TRBJ2-1 | NA | NA | TRBV2 | CASSEVLGVANNEQFF | TGTGCCAGCAGTGAGGTCCTGGGTGTCGCGAACAACGAGCAGTTCTTC
TRBJ2-1 | TRBD2 | NA | TRBV5-1 | CASSSIAGDYNEQFF | TGCGCCAGCAGCTCCATAGCGGGGGATTACAATGAGCAGTTCTTC
TRBJ2-1 | NA | few | TRBV6-2/TRBV6-3 | CAGTPRGAKAGEQFF | TGTGCCGGCACCCCAAGGGGGGCCAAAGCTGGTGAGCAGTTCTTC
TRBJ2-7 | TRBD1 | few | TRBV28 | CASSAEPGQSSNSYEQYF | TGTGCCAGCAGTGCAGAACCGGGACAGTCCTCGAATTCCTACGAGCAGTACTTC
TRBJ2-1 | TRBD2 | NA | TRBV7-3 | CASSPPGLAGASYNEQFF | TGTGCCAGCAGCCCCCCGGGACTAGCGGGGGCCTCCTACAATGAGCAGTTCTTC
TRBJ2-5 | NA | NA | TRBV29-1 | CSVLKAAPETQYF | TGCAGCGTCCTTAAGGCTGCCCCAGAGACCCAGTACTTC
TRBJ1-1 | NA | once | TRBV12-3/TRBV12-4 | CASRTGNEAFF | TGTGCCAGCAGAACAGGGAATGAAGCTTTCTTT
TRBJ1-2 | NA | few | TRBV9 | CASSVETRSYGYTF | TGTGCCAGCAGCGTAGAAACCAGATCATACGGCTACACCTTC
TRBJ2-1 | TRBD1 | NA | TRBV2 | CASSVWDRGDNEQFF | TGTGCCAGCAGTGTATGGGACAGGGGTGACAATGAGCAGTTCTTC
TRBJ1-4 | TRBD1 | NA | TRBV5-1 | CASSLLGTGEKLFF | TGCGCCAGCAGCTTGCTCGGGACAGGGGAAAAACTGTTTTTT
TRBJ1-3 | NA | NA | TRBV5-5 | CASSSYSLREGNTIYF | TGTGCCAGCAGCTCCTATAGCCTCCGCGAGGGAAACACCATATATTTT
TRBJ1-4 | NA | few | TRBV12-3/TRBV12-4 | CASSPKAGEFEKLFF | TGTGCCAGCAGTCCTAAGGCCGGAGAGTTTGAAAAACTGTTTTTT
TRBJ1-4 | NA | NA | TRBV11-2 | CASFPTESTNEKLFF | TGTGCCAGCTTCCCGACGGAGTCAACCAATGAAAAACTGTTTTTT
TRBJ2-4 | TRBD2 | NA | TRBV4-1 | CASSPSGRQAKNIQYF | TGCGCCAGCAGCCCTAGCGGGAGGCAGGCCAAAAACATTCAGTACTTC
TRBJ2-5 | NA | NA | TRBV20-1 | CSARDYEGRAQYF | TGCAGTGCTAGAGATTATGAGGGGCGGGCCCAGTACTTC
TRBJ2-1 | TRBD1 | NA | TRBV12-3/TRBV12-4 | CASSQRQGPLMSYNEQFF | TGTGCCAGCAGTCAAAGACAGGGGCCCCTTATGTCCTACAATGAGCAGTTCTTC
TRBJ2-2 | TRBD2 | few | TRBV15 | CATSRNKLAVNTGELFF | TGTGCCACCAGCAGGAACAAACTAGCGGTAAACACCGGGGAGCTGTTTTTT
TRBJ2-7 | TRBD2 | NA | TRBV20-1 | CSARDRGGGYEQYF | TGCAGTGCTAGAGATCGGGGGGGCGGCTACGAGCAGTACTTC
TRBJ1-6 | TRBD1 | NA | TRBV7-2 | CASSSSSWDRYTYNSPLHF | TGTGCCAGCAGCTCCAGCTCCTGGGACAGATATACTTATAATTCACCCCTCCACTTT
TRBJ2-4 | NA | few | TRBV29-1 | CSVEDPIQGQNIQHF | TGCAGCGTTGAAGACCCTATCCAGGGGCAAAACATTCAGCACTTC
TRBJ2-5 | TRBD1 | NA | TRBV7-9 | CASSLMGQVPQYF | TGTGCCAGCAGCTTAATGGGACAGGTACCGCAGTACTTC